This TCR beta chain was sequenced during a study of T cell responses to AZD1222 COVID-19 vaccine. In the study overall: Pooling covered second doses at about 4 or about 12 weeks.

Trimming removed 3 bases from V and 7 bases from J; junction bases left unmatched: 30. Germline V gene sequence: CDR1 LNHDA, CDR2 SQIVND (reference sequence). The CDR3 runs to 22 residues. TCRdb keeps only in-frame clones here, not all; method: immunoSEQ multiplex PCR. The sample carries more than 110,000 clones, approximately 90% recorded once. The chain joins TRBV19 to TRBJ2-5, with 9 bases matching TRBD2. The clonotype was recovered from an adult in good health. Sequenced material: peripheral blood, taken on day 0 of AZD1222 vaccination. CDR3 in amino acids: CASSIRSSGISRAEPRQATQYF. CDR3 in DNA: TGTGCCAGTAGTATTCGGTCTAGCGGGATATCAAGAGCGGAACCGAGGCAGGCGACCCAGTACTTC. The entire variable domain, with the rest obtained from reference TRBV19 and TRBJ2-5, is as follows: DGGITQSPKYLFRKEGQNVTLSCEQNLNHDAMYWYRQDPGQGLRLIYYSQIVNDFQKGDIAEGYSVSREKKESFPLTVTSAQKNPTAFYLCASSIRSSGISRAEPRQATQYFGPGTRLLVL.